A selection of T cell receptor beta chains follows, all from one sample in a study of human T cells and chemical hapten exposure. TCRdb fed the RACE reads into MiXCR, producing one record per CDR3 protein. Of about 270,000 distinct CDR3 sequences listed, over 7.5% are singletons. Specimen: whole blood, collected in connection with sensitization to the hapten diphenylcyclopropenone (DPC). These receptors all come from a man younger than 35 with alopecia areata. Some clones in this sample may be carry-over from other donors' samples. CDR3s include the opening cysteine and the closing phenylalanine or tryptophan. A D gene is named only where the DNA matches it firmly. The listing skips clone size in some rows; elsewhere it reads once, few, many or a size class.

>-|few|TRBV9|TRBJ1-4
CASSAKGRDWEKLFF
TGTGCCAGCAGCGCGAAGGGCAGGGATTGGGAAAAACTGTTTTTT
>TRBD1|-|TRBV2|TRBJ1-2
CASSDSYRGLGGYTF
TGTGCCAGCAGTGATAGTTACAGGGGGCTCGGAGGCTACACCTTC
>-|few|TRBV25-1|TRBJ1-3
CASRRGSRSGNTIYF
TGTGCCAGCAGGCGAGGCTCCCGCTCTGGAAACACCATATATTTT
>-|few|TRBV27|TRBJ1-1
CASRPLRREMNTEAFF
TGTGCCAGCAGACCCCTGCGGAGGGAGATGAACACTGAAGCTTTCTTT
>-|few|TRBV4-2|TRBJ1-4
CASSLGEVTNEKLFF
TGTGCCAGCAGCCTCGGAGAGGTGACTAATGAAAAACTGTTTTTT
>TRBD2|many|TRBV7-2|TRBJ2-3
CASSPGLAGDTQYF
TGTGCCAGCAGCCCCGGACTAGCGGGAGATACGCAGTATTTT
>-|few|TRBV3-1|TRBJ2-7
CASSQGRSWYEQYF
TGTGCCAGCAGCCAAGGGCGCAGTTGGTACGAGCAGTACTTC
>-|-|TRBV12-3/TRBV12-4|TRBJ1-2
CASSTSRNRNPRYGYTF
TGTGCCAGCAGTACGAGTCGTAACAGAAATCCCCGTTATGGCTACACCTTC
>-|few|TRBV28|TRBJ2-7
CASSYLRDATYEQYF
TGTGCCAGCAGTTATCTCCGGGACGCCACCTACGAGCAGTACTTC
>-|many|TRBV7-9|TRBJ1-2
CASSVRQGYTF
TGTGCCAGCAGCGTACGACAGGGCTACACCTTC
>-|few|TRBV14|TRBJ2-5
CASSFQTNGETQYF
TGTGCCAGCAGCTTTCAGACGAACGGGGAGACCCAGTACTTC
>-|few|TRBV6-5|TRBJ1-6
CASSYIKNSPLHF
TGTGCCAGCAGTTACATCAAAAATTCACCCCTCCACTTT
>-|many|TRBV5-1|TRBJ2-7
CASSYLTGSYEQYF
TGCGCCAGCAGCTACCTTACAGGGTCCTACGAGCAGTACTTC
>TRBD1|many|TRBV5-6|TRBJ1-4
CASSLELGTGNEKLFF
TGTGCCAGCAGCTTGGAGTTGGGGACAGGCAATGAAAAACTGTTTTTT
>-|few|TRBV29-1|TRBJ2-1
CSVEDNRLHNEQFF
TGCAGCGTTGAAGATAACCGGCTCCACAATGAGCAGTTCTTC
>-|-|TRBV7-2|TRBJ1-6
CASRSNSGNSPLHF
TGTGCCAGCAGATCAAATTCGGGGAATTCACCCCTCCACTTT
>TRBD1|few|TRBV15|TRBJ1-5
CATSSYRGANQPQHF
TGTGCCACCAGCAGTTACAGGGGTGCGAATCAGCCCCAGCATTTT
>TRBD1|few|TRBV5-4|TRBJ2-7
CASSLATGTAPYEQYF
TGTGCCAGCAGCTTGGCGACCGGGACAGCACCTTACGAGCAGTACTTC
>-|few|TRBV9|TRBJ2-2
CASSVVRDKGELFF
TGTGCCAGCAGCGTAGTCAGGGATAAGGGGGAGCTGTTTTTT
>-|few|TRBV20-1|TRBJ2-3
CSARFDLYTDTQYF
TGCAGTGCTCGGTTCGATCTATACACAGATACGCAGTATTTT
>-|few|TRBV7-2|TRBJ2-1
CASSLSGDYNEQFF
TGTGCCAGCAGCTTATCAGGGGACTACAATGAGCAGTTCTTC
>-|-|TRBV24-1|TRBJ2-3
CATRRLCSPIPRDTQYF
TGTGCCACCAGGCGTCTGTGCAGCCCTATCCCTAGAGATACGCAGTATTTT
>TRBD2|-|TRBV10-3|TRBJ2-1
CAISPGTNEYNEQFF
TGTGCCATCAGCCCCGGGACTAACGAATACAATGAGCAGTTCTTC
>TRBD1|-|TRBV2|TRBJ1-2
CASSAGQGGVYGYTF
TGTGCCAGCAGTGCTGGACAGGGAGGAGTCTATGGCTACACCTTC
>TRBD2|-|TRBV7-2|TRBJ2-1
CASSLVRGGVNNEQFF
TGTGCCAGCAGCTTAGTTCGGGGAGGGGTCAACAATGAGCAGTTCTTC
>-|few|TRBV7-3|TRBJ1-1
CASSSDWGAVSTEAFF
TGTGCCAGCAGCTCCGATTGGGGGGCCGTGAGCACTGAAGCTTTCTTT